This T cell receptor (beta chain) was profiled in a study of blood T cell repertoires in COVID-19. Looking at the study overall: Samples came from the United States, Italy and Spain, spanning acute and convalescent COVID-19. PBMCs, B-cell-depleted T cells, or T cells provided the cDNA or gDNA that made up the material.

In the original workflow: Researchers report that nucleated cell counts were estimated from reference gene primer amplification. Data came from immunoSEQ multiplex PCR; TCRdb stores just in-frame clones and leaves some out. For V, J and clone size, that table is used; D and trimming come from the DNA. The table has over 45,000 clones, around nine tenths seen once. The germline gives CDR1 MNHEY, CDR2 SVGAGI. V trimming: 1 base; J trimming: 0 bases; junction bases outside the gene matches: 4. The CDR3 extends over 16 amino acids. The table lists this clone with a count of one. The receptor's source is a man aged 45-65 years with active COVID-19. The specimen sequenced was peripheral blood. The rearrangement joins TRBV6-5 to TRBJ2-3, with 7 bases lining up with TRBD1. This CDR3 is CASSYLPGQSTDTQYF. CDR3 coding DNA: TGTGCCAGCAGTTACTTACCGGGACAGAGCACAGATACGCAGTATTTT.